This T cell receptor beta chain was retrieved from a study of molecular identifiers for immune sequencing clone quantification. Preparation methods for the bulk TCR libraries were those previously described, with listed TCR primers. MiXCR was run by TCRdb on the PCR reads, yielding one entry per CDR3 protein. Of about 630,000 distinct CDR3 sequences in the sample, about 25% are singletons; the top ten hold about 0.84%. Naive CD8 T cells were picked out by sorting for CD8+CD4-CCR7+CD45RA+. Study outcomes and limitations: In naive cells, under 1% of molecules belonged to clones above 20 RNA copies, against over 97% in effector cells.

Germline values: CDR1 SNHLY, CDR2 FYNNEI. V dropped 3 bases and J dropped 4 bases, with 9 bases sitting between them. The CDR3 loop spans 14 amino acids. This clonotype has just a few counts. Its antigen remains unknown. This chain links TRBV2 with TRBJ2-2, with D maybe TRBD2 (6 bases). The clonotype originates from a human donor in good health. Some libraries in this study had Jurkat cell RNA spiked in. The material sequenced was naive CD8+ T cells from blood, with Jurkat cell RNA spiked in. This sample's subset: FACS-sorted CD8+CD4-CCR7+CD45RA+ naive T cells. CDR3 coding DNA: TGTGCCAGCAGTGATACTAGCTCCACCGGGGAGCTGTTTTTT. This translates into CASSDTSSTGELFF.